This T cell receptor (beta chain) was identified in a study of CD8+ T cells in alopecia areata. Study overall: Twice daily, treated patients received 5 to 10 mg of oral tofacitinib. General study findings and limits: The study also sequences resident alphabeta T cells of normal skin in scalp samples.

It was cDNA, reverse transcribed from extracted RNA, that served as the sequencing template. This table comes from immunoSEQ multiplex PCR, and its TCRdb copy is limited to in-frame clones, with some not included. Counted here are 150,000 to 200,000 clones, about 67% occurring once; the ten biggest clones make up roughly 11%. This clone came up a few times. The target antigen is unknown. CDR1 is SGHRS and CDR2 is YFSETQ in the germline V gene. The CDR3 runs to 16 residues. V lost 3 bases, J lost 7 bases, and 10 bases stayed unmatched. The sequenced sample was CD8+ T cells sorted from blood, obtained at week 0. This receptor was obtained from a human donor with alopecia areata. The V call is TRBV5-1, the J call TRBJ2-2, with 9 bases identical to TRBD1. The CDR3 is CASSSGTGFPDGELFF. As DNA, the CDR3 is TGCGCCAGCAGCTCCGGGACAGGGTTCCCAGACGGGGAGCTGTTTTTT. Full variable domain (rest looked up from reference TRBV5-1 and TRBJ2-2): KAGVTQTPRYLIKTRGQQVTLSCSPISGHRSVSWYQQTPGQGLQFLFEYFSETQRNKGNFPGRFSGRQFSNSRSEMNVSTLELGDSALYLCASSSGTGFPDGELFFGEGSRLTVL.